A single sample gave rise to the 21 T cell receptor beta chains below, sequenced in a study of graft-versus-host responses after intestinal transplantation. TCRdb keeps only in-frame clones here, not all; method: immunoSEQ multiplex PCR. The sample includes tens of thousands of clones, about half of them seen just once. Material: alloreactive CD4+ T cells from a mixed lymphocyte reaction culture, obtained before intestinal transplant. The sample's subset: CFSE-low proliferating T cells sorted from roughly 6-day pre-transplant mixed lymphocyte reaction (GvH or HvG direction). The receptors originated from a human patient who received an intestinal transplant.

This chain joins TRBV19 and TRBJ2-3; 9 bases are shared with TRBD2. J lost 4 bases, V lost 5 bases, and 7 bases had no gene match. The CDR3 spans 15 residues. Looked up from germline, CDR1 is LNHDA and CDR2 is SQIVND (reference sequence). CDR3 loop: CASSYGSGGADTQYF. The CDR3 nucleotides are TGTGCCAGTAGTTATGGTAGCGGGGGAGCAGATACGCAGTATTTT.

The sample holds a few counts of this clone. The V call is TRBV6-1, the J call TRBJ1-5; TRBD1 is a possible D gene (5 bases). The CDR3 length is 15 residues. V was shortened by 1 base and J by 5 bases, with 12 bases between the two germline ends. CDR1 MNHNS and CDR2 SASEGT come from the germline V gene. The CDR3 sequence: CASSEGQGKDQPQHF. For the CDR3, the DNA is TGTGCCAGCAGTGAAGGGCAGGGCAAAGATCAGCCCCAGCATTTT.

The V gene is TRBV9, the J gene TRBJ2-5; 7 nucleotides align to TRBD1. Matching the DNA end better, TRBJ2-7 makes the J call doubtful. This CDR3 region has 15 residues. Germline CDR1 reads SGDLS; CDR2 reads YYNGEE. CDR3 protein: CASSATPRGPYEQYF. The CDR3 DNA reads as TGTGCCAGCAGCGCCACCCCAAGGGGGCCCTACGAGCAGTACTTC.

Only a few counts were recorded for this clone. This chain connects TRBV6-6 to TRBJ2-3, with TRBD2 matching over 7 bases. This CDR3 is 15 amino acids long. Unmatched junction bases numbered 2, after V lost 0 bases and J lost 2 bases. Germline V gives CDR1 MNHNY, CDR2 SVGAGI (reference sequence). CDR3 protein: CASSYSAGTTDTQYF. CDR3 coding DNA: TGTGCCAGCAGTTACTCAGCGGGAACCACAGATACGCAGTATTTT.

The V call is TRBV7-9, the J call TRBJ1-6; 10 bases agree with TRBD1. The CDR3 consists of 14 residues. The germline V gene has CDR1 SEHNR and CDR2 FQNEAQ (reference sequence). The V and J ends lost 5 bases and 6 bases, in that order; junction bases with no gene match: 1. The CDR3 is CASSRDRGNSPLHF. The CDR3 nucleotides read TGTGCCAGCAGCCGGGACAGGGGTAATTCACCCCTCCACTTT. The complete variable domain, with remaining parts taken from reference TRBV7-9 and TRBJ1-6, reads DTGVSQNPRHKITKRGQNVTFRCDPISEHNRLYWYRQTLGQGPEFLTYFQNEAQLEKSRLLSDRFSAERPKGSFSTLEIQRTEQGDSAMYLCASSRDRGNSPLHFGNGTRLTVT.

The chain uses TRBV7-9 and TRBJ1-2; D call uncertain. This CDR3 is built from 15 residues. Germline CDR1 and CDR2: SEHNR and FQNEAQ (reference sequence). Trimming shortened V by 2 bases and J by 6 bases, and 16 bases separated the two germline ends. In DNA, the CDR3 is TGTGCCAGCAGCTTATCCGCTGAGGGTAGGGATGGCTACACCTTC. It translates to CASSLSAEGRDGYTF.

The CDR3 is CASSLGQGFFTEAFF. Written as DNA, the CDR3 is TGTGCCAGCAGCTTGGGACAGGGATTTTTCACTGAAGCTTTCTTT. This rearrangement joins TRBV7-2 to TRBJ1-1, with 9 bases fitting TRBD1. V was clipped by 3 bases and J by 4 bases; unmatched bases: 6. CDR1 SGHTA and CDR2 FQGNSA come from the germline V gene. This CDR3 comprises 15 residues.

The sample holds one count of this clone. The V gene is TRBV7-6, the J gene TRBJ1-1, with D possibly being TRBD1 (6 bases). Per germline, CDR1 SGHVS and CDR2 FNYEAQ. V lost 4 bases and J lost 4, with 13 bases in between. The CDR3 has 14 amino acids. The CDR3 bases are TGTGCCAGCAGCTCGCAAACAGGGCCCACTGAAGCTTTCTTT. Protein sequence: CASSSQTGPTEAFF.

The chain recombines TRBV6-6 with TRBJ1-1; D might be TRBD1 (5 bases). V was pared by 5 bases and J by 0 bases, with 13 bases between. CDR3 size: 15 residues. Germline V lookup: CDR1 MNHNY, CDR2 SVGAGI (reference sequence). The CDR3 sequence: CASSARRQMNTEAFF. As DNA, the CDR3 is TGTGCCAGCAGTGCCCGGAGACAGATGAACACTGAAGCTTTCTTT.

This clone showed up just a few times. The rearrangement uses TRBV5-1 and TRBJ2-3; TRBD2 aligns across 7 bases. This CDR3 is built from 18 residues. V was pared by 4 bases and J by 1 base, with 15 bases of the junction left unmatched. Germline CDR1 SGHRS, CDR2 YFSETQ. CDR3 region: CASSPDPLTSFGTDTQYF. CDR3 nucleotide sequence: TGCGCCAGCAGCCCCGACCCCTTGACTAGCTTTGGCACAGATACGCAGTATTTT.

CDR3 bases: TGCGCCAGCAGCTTTCCGGGCGGGGGGGCCGGGGATACGCAGTATTTT. This codes for CASSFPGGGAGDTQYF. The V gene is TRBV5-1, the J gene TRBJ2-3, with TRBD2 identical over 9 bases. The CDR3 runs to 16 residues. Germline-derived CDR1 and CDR2 are SGHRS and YFSETQ. The V gene end was trimmed by 2 bases and the J gene end by 6 bases; junction bases not matched to a gene: 10.

The V gene is TRBV5-1, the J gene TRBJ2-7; D may be TRBD2 (5 bases). This CDR3 spans 13 amino acids. Germline values: CDR1 SGHRS, CDR2 YFSETQ. V lost 1 base and J lost 5, with 10 bases in between. CDR3 region: CASSLYSGNEQYF. The DNA of the CDR3 is TGCGCCAGCAGCTTGTATTCGGGGAACGAGCAGTACTTC. Together with reference TRBV5-1 and TRBJ2-7, the CDR3 gives the full variable domain: KAGVTQTPRYLIKTRGQQVTLSCSPISGHRSVSWYQQTPGQGLQFLFEYFSETQRNKGNFPGRFSGRQFSNSRSEMNVSTLELGDSALYLCASSLYSGNEQYFGPGTRLTVT.

The rearrangement joins TRBV10-3 to TRBJ2-1; 12 nucleotides agree with TRBD2. V gave up 6 bases and J gave up 8 bases; unmatched junction bases: 2. Germline CDR1 is ENHRY and CDR2 is SYGVKD. The length of the CDR3 is 13 residues. CDR3 coding DNA: TGTGCCATCAGGAGACTAGCGGGGGATGAGCAGTTCTTC. Protein: CAIRRLAGDEQFF.

This clone was observed once. The V gene is TRBV5-5, the J gene TRBJ2-7; TRBD2 matches 8 bases. CDR1 is SGHKS and CDR2 is YYEKEE in the germline V gene (reference sequence). Trimming at V came to 4 bases and at J to 2 bases, leaving 11 bases not matched to a gene. The CDR3 covers 16 residues. CDR3 coding DNA: TGTGCCAGCAGCCCTACCTTAGCGGGGTCCACCTACGAGCAGTACTTC. Protein sequence: CASSPTLAGSTYEQYF.

Only a few counts were recorded for this clone. V is TRBV5-5 and J is TRBJ1-1, with D possibly being TRBD1 (6 bases). Between the trimmed V and J ends, which lost 0 bases and 4 bases, there was a span of 7 bases. The germline V gene has CDR1 SGHKS and CDR2 YYEKEE (reference sequence). The CDR3 consists of 13 residues. CDR3 in amino acids: CASSLDRVTEAFF. The CDR3 DNA is TGTGCCAGCAGCTTGGACAGGGTCACTGAAGCTTTCTTT.

The chain employs TRBV4-1 and TRBJ2-2; D unclear. Germline CDR1 MGHRA, CDR2 YSYEKL. This CDR3 spans 14 amino acids. V was pared by 4 bases and J by 1 base, with 7 bases between. CDR3 nucleotides: TGCGCCAGCAGCCGAGGAGAGAACACCGGGGAGCTGTTTTTT. Translated, it gives CASSRGENTGELFF.

This clone was counted a few times. One junction end disagrees with the germline gene, perhaps due to a read error. The chain joins TRBV5-1 to TRBJ2-1, with D perhaps given as TRBD1 or TRBD2 (6 bases each). CDR1 SGHRS and CDR2 YFSETQ come from the germline V gene. The CDR3 sequence is 14 residues long. CDR3 region: CASRLGGPYNEQFF. CDR3 coding DNA: TGCGCCAGCAGGTTGGGGGGCCCCTACAATGAGCAGTTCTTC.

This clone occurred a few times. The rearrangement joins TRBV6-1 to TRBJ1-2; a possible D gene is TRBD1 (5 bases). Germline V gives CDR1 MNHNS, CDR2 SASEGT. Trimming took off 2 bases at V and 7 bases at J, with 17 bases between the two ends. This CDR3 has 15 amino acids. The chain's CDR3 is CASSETQAGLGGYTF. CDR3 in DNA: TGTGCCAGCAGTGAAACTCAGGCAGGGCTTGGTGGCTACACCTTC.

The CDR3 spells CASSGTGGVNNSPLHF. The CDR3 DNA reads as TGTGCCAGCTCAGGGACAGGGGGAGTGAATAATTCACCCCTCCACTTT. The chain couples TRBV18 to TRBJ1-6; 11 bases agree with TRBD1. Germline V gene lookup returns CDR1 KGHSH and CDR2 LQKENI. The V and J ends lost 5 bases and 5 bases, in that order; junction bases with no gene match: 5. There are 16 residues in the CDR3.

This clone was seen more than once but under ten times. The rearrangement uses TRBV13 and TRBJ2-7; D is undetermined. V lost 0 bases to trimming and J lost 2 bases, with 11 bases between them. The CDR3 runs 15 residues. Germline V gene sequence: CDR1 PRHDT, CDR2 FYEKMQ (reference sequence). This CDR3 is CASSLGQAYTYEQYF. The DNA for the CDR3 is TGTGCCAGCAGCTTAGGGCAGGCGTATACCTACGAGCAGTACTTC.

The rearrangement joins TRBV6-6 to TRBJ1-5, with unresolved D. The CDR3 length is 12 residues. Germline V lookup: CDR1 MNHNY, CDR2 SVGAGI (reference sequence). With 8 bases removed from V and 2 bases from J, the gap between germline ends came to 7 bases. CDR3 in DNA: TGTGCCAGCCCTCGGGGCAATCAGCCCCAGCATTTT. This sequence encodes CASPRGNQPQHF.